This T cell receptor (beta chain) derives from a study of blood T cell repertoires in COVID-19. Study information: From the United States, Italy and Spain came samples of acute and convalescent COVID-19. From T cells, B-cell-depleted T cells, or PBMCs came the material, which was cDNA or gDNA.

TCRdb's table, derived via immunoSEQ multiplex PCR, lists solely in-frame clones and lacks some. This table has roughly 100,000 clones, 81% appearing once. This CDR3 is built from 15 residues. Per the germline V gene, CDR1 is SGHRS and CDR2 is YFSETQ. The V and J ends lost 0 bases and 5 bases, in that order; junction bases with no gene match: 6. While infection was still active, Seattle patients were enrolled and then followed longitudinally. The receptor's source is a man at least 80 years old with COVID-19, enrolled during active disease. The sequenced material came from peripheral blood. The rearrangement uses TRBV5-1 and TRBJ2-5; 8 bases map to TRBD2. CDR3 sequence reads: CASSLAGGHGETQYF. In DNA form, the CDR3 reads TGCGCCAGCAGCTTGGCGGGAGGGCATGGGGAGACCCAGTACTTC. The whole variable domain, filled in from reference TRBV5-1 and TRBJ2-5, reads KAGVTQTPRYLIKTRGQQVTLSCSPISGHRSVSWYQQTPGQGLQFLFEYFSETQRNKGNFPGRFSGRQFSNSRSEMNVSTLELGDSALYLCASSLAGGHGETQYFGPGTRLLVL.